The clone carrying this TCR beta chain turned up a few times. Its antigen is unknown. The data were obtained in a study of regulatory T cells in long-lasting Graves disease. Study-level background: Persistent Graves' disease meant over 5 years of antithyroid drugs with positive TSH receptor antibodies. General observations from the study: TRBV28, TRBJ1-2 and TRBJ2-5 were favored in persistent disease. Persistent Graves' patients possessed reduced TCR diversity relative to recently diagnosed ones. Thyroid tissue was not sampled; only peripheral blood was.

Described time point: persistent/refractory GD, antithyroid drugs over 5 years with positive TRAb. Researchers made the TCR library from RNA that was extracted from PBMCs. The J segment lost 6 bases and the V segment lost 3 bases, leaving 8 bases of the junction unmatched. The CDR3 sequence is 14 residues long. Per the germline V gene, CDR1 is DFQATT and CDR2 is SNEGSKA (reference sequence). The authors built TCR beta libraries using iRepertoire HTBI primers and Arm-PCR of CDR3 regions. TCRdb fed the multiplex PCR reads into MiXCR, producing one record per CDR3 protein. The table has approximately 470,000 distinct CDR3 sequences, roughly 20% seen once.

The gene calls are TRBV20-1 and TRBJ2-4; 7 nucleotides match TRBD1. The source was peripheral blood mononuclear cells (PBMCs), collected when the disease was refractory, from a patient treated with antithyroid drugs. The clonotype was recovered from a female donor with Graves disease. CDR3 loop: CSARAPRTGNIQYF. CDR3 in DNA: TGCAGTGCTAGGGCCCCTCGGACAGGAAACATTCAGTACTTC.